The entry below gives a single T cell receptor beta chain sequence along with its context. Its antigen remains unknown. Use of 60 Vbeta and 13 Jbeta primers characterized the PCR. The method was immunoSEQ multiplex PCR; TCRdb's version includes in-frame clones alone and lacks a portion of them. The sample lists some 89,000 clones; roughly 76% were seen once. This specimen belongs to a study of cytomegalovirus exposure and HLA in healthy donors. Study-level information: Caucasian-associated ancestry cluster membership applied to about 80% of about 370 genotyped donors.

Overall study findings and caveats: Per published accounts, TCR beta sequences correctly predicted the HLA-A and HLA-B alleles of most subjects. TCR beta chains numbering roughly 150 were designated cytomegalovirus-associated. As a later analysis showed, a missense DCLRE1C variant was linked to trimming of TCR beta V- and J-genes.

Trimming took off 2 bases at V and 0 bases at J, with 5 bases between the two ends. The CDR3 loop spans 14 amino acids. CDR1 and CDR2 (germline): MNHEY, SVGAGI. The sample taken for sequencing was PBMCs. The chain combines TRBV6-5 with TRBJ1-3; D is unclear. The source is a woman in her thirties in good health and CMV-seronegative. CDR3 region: CASSYIASGNTIYF. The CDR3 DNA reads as TGTGCCAGCAGTTACATAGCCTCTGGAAACACCATATATTTT.